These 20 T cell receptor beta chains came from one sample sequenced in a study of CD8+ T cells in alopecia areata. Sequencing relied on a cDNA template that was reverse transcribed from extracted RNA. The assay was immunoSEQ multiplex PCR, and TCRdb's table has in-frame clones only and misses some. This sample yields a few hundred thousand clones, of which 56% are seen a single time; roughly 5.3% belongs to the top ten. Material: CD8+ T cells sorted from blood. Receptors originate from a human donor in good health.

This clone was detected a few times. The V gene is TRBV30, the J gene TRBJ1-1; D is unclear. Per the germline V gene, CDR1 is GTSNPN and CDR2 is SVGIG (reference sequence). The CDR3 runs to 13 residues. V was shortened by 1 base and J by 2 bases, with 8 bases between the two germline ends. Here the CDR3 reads CAWSGGINTEAFF. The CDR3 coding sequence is TGTGCCTGGAGTGGCGGGATAAACACTGAAGCTTTCTTT.

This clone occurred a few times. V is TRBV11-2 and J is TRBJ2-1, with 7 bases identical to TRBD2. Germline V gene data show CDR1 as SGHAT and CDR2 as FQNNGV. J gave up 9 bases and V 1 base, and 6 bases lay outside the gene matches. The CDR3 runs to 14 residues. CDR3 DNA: TGTGCCAGCAGCTTAGGGGACTATAACCGTGAGCAGTTCTTC. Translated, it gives CASSLGDYNREQFF.

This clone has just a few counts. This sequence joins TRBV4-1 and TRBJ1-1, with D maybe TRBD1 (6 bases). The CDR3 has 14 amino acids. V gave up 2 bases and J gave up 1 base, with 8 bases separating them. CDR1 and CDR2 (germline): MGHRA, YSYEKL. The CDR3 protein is CASSQPTGNTEAFF. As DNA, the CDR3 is TGCGCCAGCAGCCAACCGACAGGGAACACTGAAGCTTTCTTT.

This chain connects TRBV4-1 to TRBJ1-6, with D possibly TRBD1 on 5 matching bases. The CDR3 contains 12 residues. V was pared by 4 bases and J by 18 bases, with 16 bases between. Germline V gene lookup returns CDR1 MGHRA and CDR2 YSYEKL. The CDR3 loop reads CASSLLGQAHHF. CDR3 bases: TGCGCCAGCAGCCTGTTGGGGCAGGCCCACCACTTT.

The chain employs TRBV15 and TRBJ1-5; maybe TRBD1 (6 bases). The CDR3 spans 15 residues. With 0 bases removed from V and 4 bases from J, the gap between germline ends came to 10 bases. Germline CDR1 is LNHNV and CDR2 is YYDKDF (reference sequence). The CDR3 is CATSRDLGQNQPQHF. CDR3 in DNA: TGTGCCACCAGCAGAGATCTCGGACAGAATCAGCCCCAGCATTTT.

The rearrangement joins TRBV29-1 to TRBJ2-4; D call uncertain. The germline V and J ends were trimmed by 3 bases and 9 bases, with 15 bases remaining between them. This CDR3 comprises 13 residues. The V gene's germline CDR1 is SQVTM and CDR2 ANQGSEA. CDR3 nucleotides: TGCAGCGTTGAGTCAGACGAGACGAGCATTCAGTACTTC. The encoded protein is CSVESDETSIQYF.

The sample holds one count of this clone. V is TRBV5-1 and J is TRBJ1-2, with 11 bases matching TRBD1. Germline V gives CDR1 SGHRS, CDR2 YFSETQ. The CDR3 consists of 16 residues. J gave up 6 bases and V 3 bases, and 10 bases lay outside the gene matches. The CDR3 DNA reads TGCGCCAGCAGCTCACTAGGACAGGGGGCGCTTGATGGCTACACCTTC. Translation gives CASSSLGQGALDGYTF.

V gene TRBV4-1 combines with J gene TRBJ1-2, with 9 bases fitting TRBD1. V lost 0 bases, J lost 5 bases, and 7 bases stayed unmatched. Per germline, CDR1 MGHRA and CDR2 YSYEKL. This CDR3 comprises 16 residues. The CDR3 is CASSQEMTGTGYGYTF. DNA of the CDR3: TGCGCCAGCAGCCAAGAAATGACCGGGACAGGGTATGGCTACACCTTC.

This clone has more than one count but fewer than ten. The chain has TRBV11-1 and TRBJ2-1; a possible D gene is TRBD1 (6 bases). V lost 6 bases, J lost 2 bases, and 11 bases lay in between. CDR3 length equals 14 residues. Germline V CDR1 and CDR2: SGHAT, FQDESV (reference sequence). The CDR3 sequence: CASRGGAAYNEQFF. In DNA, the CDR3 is TGTGCCAGCAGAGGGGGTGCCGCCTACAATGAGCAGTTCTTC.

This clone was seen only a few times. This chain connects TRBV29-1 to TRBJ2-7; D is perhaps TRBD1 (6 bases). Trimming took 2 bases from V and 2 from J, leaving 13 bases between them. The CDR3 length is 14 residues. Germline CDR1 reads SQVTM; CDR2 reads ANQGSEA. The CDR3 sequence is CSVEQDSRAYEQYF. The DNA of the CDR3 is TGCAGCGTTGAACAGGACAGCAGAGCCTACGAGCAGTACTTC.

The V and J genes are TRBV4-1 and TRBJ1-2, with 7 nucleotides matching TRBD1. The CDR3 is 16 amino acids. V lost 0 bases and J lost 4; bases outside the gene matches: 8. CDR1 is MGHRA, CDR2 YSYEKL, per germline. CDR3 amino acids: CASSQDPVGTAYGYTF. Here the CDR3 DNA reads TGCGCCAGCAGCCAAGATCCGGTCGGGACAGCCTATGGCTACACCTTC.

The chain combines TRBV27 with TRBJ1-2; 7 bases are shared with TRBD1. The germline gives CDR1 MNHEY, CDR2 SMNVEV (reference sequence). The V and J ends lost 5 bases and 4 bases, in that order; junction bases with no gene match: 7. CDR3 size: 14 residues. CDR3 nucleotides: TGTGCCAGCAGTAAATGGACAGGAGCCTATGGCTACACCTTC. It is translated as CASSKWTGAYGYTF.

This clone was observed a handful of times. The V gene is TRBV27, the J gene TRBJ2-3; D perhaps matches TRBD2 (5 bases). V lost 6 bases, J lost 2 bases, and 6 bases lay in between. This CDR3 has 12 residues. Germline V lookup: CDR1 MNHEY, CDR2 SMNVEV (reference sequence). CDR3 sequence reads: CASRDFTDTQYF. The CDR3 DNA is TGTGCCAGCAGGGACTTCACAGATACGCAGTATTTT.

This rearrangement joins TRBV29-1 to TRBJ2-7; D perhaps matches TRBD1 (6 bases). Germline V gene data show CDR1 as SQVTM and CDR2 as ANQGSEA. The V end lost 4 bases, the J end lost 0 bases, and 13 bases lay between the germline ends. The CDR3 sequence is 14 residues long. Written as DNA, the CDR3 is TGCAGCGTTGTGGTACAGGGCTCCTCCTACGAGCAGTACTTC. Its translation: CSVVVQGSSYEQYF.

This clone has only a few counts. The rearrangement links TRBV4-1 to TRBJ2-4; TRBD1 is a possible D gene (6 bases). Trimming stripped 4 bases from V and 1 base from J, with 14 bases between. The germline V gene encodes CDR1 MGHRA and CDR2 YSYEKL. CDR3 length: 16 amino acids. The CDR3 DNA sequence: TGCGCCAGCAGCCCTGGACAGTTTGGGGCCAAAAACATTCAGTACTTC. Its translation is CASSPGQFGAKNIQYF.

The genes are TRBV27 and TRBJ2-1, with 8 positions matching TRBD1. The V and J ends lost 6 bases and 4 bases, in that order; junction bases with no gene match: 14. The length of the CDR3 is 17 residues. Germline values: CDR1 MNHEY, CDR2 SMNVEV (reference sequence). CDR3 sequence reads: CASSTGPGQELYNEQFF. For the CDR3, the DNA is TGTGCCAGCAGCACAGGACCGGGACAGGAGTTGTACAATGAGCAGTTCTTC.

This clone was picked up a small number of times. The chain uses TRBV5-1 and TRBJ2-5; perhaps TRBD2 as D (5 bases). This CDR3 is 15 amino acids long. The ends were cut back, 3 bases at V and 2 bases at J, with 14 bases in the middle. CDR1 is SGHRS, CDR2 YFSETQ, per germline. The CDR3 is CASSSGDYKQETQYF. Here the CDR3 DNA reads TGCGCCAGCAGCTCAGGAGACTACAAGCAAGAGACCCAGTACTTC.

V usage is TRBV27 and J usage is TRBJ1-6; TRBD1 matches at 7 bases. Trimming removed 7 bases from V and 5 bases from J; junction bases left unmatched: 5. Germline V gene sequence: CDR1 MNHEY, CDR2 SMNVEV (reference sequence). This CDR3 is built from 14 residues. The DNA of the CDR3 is TGTGCCAGCACCTACGGGACAGATAATTCACCCCTCCACTTT. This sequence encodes CASTYGTDNSPLHF.

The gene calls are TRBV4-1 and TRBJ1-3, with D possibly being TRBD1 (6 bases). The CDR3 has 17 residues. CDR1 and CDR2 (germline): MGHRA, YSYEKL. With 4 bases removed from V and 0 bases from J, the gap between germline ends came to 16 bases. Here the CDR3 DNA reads TGCGCCAGCAGCCGGCCCTTGGACAGTAGCTCTGGAAACACCATATATTTT. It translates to CASSRPLDSSSGNTIYF.

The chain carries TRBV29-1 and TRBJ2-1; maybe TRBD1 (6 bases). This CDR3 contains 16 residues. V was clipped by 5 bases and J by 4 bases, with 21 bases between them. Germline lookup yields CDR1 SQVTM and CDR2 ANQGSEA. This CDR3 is CSVTFARQVSYNEQFF. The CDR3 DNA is TGCAGCGTTACGTTCGCAAGACAGGTGTCTTACAATGAGCAGTTCTTC.